Following are 8 T cell receptor beta chains from one sample sequenced in a study of shared clonotypes between healthy human individuals. The data were produced by immunoSEQ multiplex PCR, yet TCRdb's version contains in-frame clones alone and is incomplete. The table shows just under 95,000 clones, with 60% to 70% occurring only once. Sample: memory CD8+ T cells sorted from blood. Described subset: CD45RO+ cells pooled with CCR7-negative TemRA cells. Receptors were obtained from a young man in good health.

The chain is built from TRBV18 and TRBJ1-2; 8 bases map to TRBD1. J was trimmed by 6 bases and V by 3 bases; bases with no gene match: 9. Germline V gene data show CDR1 as KGHSH and CDR2 as LQKENI. This CDR3 is built from 15 residues. The DNA of the CDR3 is TGTGCCAGCTCACCGGGGACAGGCTTCGATAATGGCTACACCTTC. Protein sequence: CASSPGTGFDNGYTF. The variable domain in full, completed from reference TRBV18 and TRBJ1-2, reads NAGVMQNPRHLVRRRGQEARLRCSPMKGHSHVYWYRQLPEEGLKFMVYLQKENIIDESGMPKERFSAEFPKEGPSILRIQQVVRGDSAAYFCASSPGTGFDNGYTFGSGTRLTVV.

The rearrangement uses TRBV5-1 and TRBJ1-1; D is undetermined. This CDR3 is 13 amino acids long. The germline V gene has CDR1 SGHRS and CDR2 YFSETQ. Trimming left V 3 bases short and J 11 bases short, with 17 bases between. CDR3 loop: CASSSEMAAVAFF. CDR3 coding DNA: TGCGCCAGCAGCTCGGAGATGGCGGCGGTGGCTTTCTTT.

The V call is TRBV9, the J call TRBJ1-1; D not certain. This CDR3 region has 14 residues. Germline-derived CDR1 and CDR2 are SGDLS and YYNGEE. Trimming stripped 0 bases from V and 0 bases from J, with 6 bases between. CDR3 DNA: TGTGCCAGCAGCGTAGGTCCCGTGAACACTGAAGCTTTCTTT. This translates into CASSVGPVNTEAFF.

The rearrangement uses TRBV5-8 and TRBJ1-2, with D perhaps TRBD1 (6 bases). The V end was cut by 1 base, the J end by 3 bases, with 7 bases between. Germline V gene sequence: CDR1 SGHTS, CDR2 YDEGEE. The CDR3 has 13 amino acids. Here the CDR3 reads CASSLNRDYGYTF. The CDR3 nucleotides are TGTGCCAGCAGCTTGAACAGGGACTATGGCTACACCTTC.

This chain links TRBV5-1 with TRBJ1-1; D is undetermined. The CDR3 covers 17 residues. Trimming removed 3 bases at V and 0 bases at J, with 18 bases between. The germline CDR1 and CDR2 sequences are SGHRS and YFSETQ. The CDR3 here is CASSSAGNLLMNTEAFF. In DNA, the CDR3 is TGCGCCAGCAGCTCGGCCGGGAACCTTTTAATGAACACTGAAGCTTTCTTT. The entire variable domain, with the rest obtained from reference TRBV5-1 and TRBJ1-1, is as follows: KAGVTQTPRYLIKTRGQQVTLSCSPISGHRSVSWYQQTPGQGLQFLFEYFSETQRNKGNFPGRFSGRQFSNSRSEMNVSTLELGDSALYLCASSSAGNLLMNTEAFFGQGTRLTVV.

V and J are TRBV27 and TRBJ2-3; no definite D call. Trimming stripped 6 bases from V and 1 base from J, with 2 bases between. The CDR3 covers 11 residues. In germline, CDR1 is MNHEY, CDR2 SMNVEV (reference sequence). The CDR3 DNA reads TGTGCCAGCAGACGCACAGATACGCAGTATTTT. It encodes CASRRTDTQYF.

The table lists this clone with a few counts. The rearrangement uses TRBV7-9 and TRBJ2-1; 11 bases match TRBD2. This CDR3 comprises 16 residues. The germline V gene encodes CDR1 SEHNR and CDR2 FQNEAQ (reference sequence). The trim removed 3 bases at V and 15 bases at J, leaving 16 bases unmatched. This CDR3 reads CASSFAQGLADLIRFF. CDR3 DNA: TGTGCCAGCAGCTTCGCACAGGGACTAGCGGACCTAATAAGGTTCTTC.

The V and J genes are TRBV25-1 and TRBJ2-1; D uncertain. The CDR3 length is 16 residues. Germline V CDR1 and CDR2: MGHDK, SYGVNS. Trimming stripped 2 bases from V and 11 bases from J, with 22 bases between. The CDR3 nucleotides are TGTGCCAGCAGTGAAGAGACTGCGCTAGTCACCGAGAAGCAGTTCTTC. It specifies CASSEETALVTEKQFF. Full variable domain (rest looked up from reference TRBV25-1 and TRBJ2-1): EADIYQTPRYLVIGTGKKITLECSQTMGHDKMYWYQQDPGMELHLIHYSYGVNSTEKGDLSSESTVSRIRTEHFPLTLESARPSHTSQYLCASSEETALVTEKQFFGPGTRLTVL.